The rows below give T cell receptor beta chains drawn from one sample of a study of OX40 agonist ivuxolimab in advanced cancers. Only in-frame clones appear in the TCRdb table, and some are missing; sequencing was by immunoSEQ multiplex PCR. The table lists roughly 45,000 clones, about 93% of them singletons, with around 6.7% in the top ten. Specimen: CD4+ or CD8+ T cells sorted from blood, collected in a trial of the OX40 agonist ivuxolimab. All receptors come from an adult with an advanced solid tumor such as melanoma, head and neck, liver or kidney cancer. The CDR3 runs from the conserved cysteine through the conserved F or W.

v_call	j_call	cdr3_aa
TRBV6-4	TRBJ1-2	CASSEDGDRGFYGYTF
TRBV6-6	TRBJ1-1	CASSLDASGEAFF
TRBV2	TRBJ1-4	CASSDRGAKGEKLFF
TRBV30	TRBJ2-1	CAWSPGLAAPYNEQFF
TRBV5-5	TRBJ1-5	CASSLGMAGQPQHF
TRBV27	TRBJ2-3	CASSYVAQPLDTQYF
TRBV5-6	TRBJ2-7	CASSRETGRQYF
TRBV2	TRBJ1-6	CASRPLNSPLHF
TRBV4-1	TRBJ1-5	CASSLGGDGNQPQHF
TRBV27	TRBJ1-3	CASSPTISGNTIYF
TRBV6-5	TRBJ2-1	CASSYRGLSYNEQFF
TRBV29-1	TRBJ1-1	CSVEDTEAFF
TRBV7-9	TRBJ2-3	CASSLDRGSTDTQYF
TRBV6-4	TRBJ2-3	CASSEGESDTQYF
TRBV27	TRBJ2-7	CASSPGGGTYEQYF
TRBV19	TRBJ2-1	CASSQKTSGNEQFF
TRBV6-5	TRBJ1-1	CASSRTENTEAFF
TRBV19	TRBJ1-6	CASSVRDYNSPLHF
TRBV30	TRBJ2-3	CAWSLGVGSTDTQYF
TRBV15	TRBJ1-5	CATSRDVGDRGDQPQHF
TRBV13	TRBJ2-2	CASSPDPSGGVTGELFF
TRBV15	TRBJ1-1	CATSKDRENTEAFF
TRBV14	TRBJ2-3	CASSQLAGDYKTATDTQYF
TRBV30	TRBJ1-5	CAWSPGTGSNQPQHF
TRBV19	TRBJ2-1	CASSPARYNEQFF
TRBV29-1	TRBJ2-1	CSVEGGQGFSYNEQFF
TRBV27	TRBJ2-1	CASSNRNEQFF
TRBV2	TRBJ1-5	CASSTGGRQPQHF
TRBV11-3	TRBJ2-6	CASSLGSSGANVLTF
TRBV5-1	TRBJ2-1	CASRQGRYNEQFF
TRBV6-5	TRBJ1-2	CASSYGGSANYGYTF
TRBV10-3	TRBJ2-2	CAISESDRDTGELFF
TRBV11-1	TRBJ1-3	CASSLDRISGNTIYF
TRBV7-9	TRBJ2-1	CASSLDEERLHCEQFF
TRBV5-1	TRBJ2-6	CASSLRGRSSGANVLTF
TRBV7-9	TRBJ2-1	CASSSGGGNEQFF
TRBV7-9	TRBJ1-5	CASSFSESNQPQHF
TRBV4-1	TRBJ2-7	CASSQEGSRYEQYF
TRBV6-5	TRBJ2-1	CASSPSGGGEQFF
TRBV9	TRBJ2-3	CASSIGTGGDTQYF